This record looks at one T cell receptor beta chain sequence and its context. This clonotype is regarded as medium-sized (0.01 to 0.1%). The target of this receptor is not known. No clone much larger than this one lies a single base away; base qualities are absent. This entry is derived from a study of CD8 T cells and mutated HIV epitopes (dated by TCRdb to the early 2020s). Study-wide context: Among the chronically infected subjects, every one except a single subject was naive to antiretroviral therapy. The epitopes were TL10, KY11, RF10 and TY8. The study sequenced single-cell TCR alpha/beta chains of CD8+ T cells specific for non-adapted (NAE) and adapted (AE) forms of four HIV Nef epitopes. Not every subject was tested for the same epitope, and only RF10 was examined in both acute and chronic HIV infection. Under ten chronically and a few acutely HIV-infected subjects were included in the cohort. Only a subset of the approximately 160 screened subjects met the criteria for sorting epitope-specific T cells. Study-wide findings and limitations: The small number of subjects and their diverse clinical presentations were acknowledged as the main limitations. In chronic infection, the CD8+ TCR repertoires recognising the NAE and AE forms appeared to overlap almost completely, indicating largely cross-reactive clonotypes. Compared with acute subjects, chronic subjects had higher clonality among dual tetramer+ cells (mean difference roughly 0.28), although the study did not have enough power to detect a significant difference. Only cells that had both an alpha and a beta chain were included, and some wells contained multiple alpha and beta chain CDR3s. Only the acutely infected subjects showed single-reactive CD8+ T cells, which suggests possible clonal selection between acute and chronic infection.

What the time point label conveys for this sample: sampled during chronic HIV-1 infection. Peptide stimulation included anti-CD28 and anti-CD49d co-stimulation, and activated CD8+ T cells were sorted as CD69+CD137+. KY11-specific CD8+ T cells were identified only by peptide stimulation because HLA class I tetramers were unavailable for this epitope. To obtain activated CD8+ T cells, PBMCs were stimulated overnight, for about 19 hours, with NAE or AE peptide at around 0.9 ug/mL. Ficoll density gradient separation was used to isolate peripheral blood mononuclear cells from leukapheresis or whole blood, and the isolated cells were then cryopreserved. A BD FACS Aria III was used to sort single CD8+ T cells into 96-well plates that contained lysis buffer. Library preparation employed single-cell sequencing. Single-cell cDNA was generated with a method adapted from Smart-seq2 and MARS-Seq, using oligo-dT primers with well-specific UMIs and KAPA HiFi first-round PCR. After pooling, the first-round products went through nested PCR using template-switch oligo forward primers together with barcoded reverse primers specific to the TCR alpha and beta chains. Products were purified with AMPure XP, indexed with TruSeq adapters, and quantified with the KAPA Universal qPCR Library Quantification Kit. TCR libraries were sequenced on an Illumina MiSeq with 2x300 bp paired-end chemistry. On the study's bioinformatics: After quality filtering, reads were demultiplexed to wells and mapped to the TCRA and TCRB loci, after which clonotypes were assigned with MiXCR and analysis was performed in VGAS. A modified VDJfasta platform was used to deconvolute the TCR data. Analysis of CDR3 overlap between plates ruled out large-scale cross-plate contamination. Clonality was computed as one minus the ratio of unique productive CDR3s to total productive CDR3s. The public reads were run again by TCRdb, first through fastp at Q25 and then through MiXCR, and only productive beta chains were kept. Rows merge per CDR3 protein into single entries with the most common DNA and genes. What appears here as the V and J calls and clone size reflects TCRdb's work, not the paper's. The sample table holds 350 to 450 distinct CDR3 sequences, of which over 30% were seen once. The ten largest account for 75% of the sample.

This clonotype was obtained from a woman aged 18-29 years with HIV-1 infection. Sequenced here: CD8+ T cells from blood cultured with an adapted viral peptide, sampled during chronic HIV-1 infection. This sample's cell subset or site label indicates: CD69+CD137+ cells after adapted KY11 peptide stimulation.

The DNA reads TGTGCCAGCACCCGAGGGGGGGGTGAGACCCAGTACTTC. This yields the protein CASTRGGGETQYF. Here the chain combines TRBV7-2 and TRBJ2-5, and possibly TRBD2, on 7 matching bases. V and J are truncated by 7 bases and 5 bases respectively, leaving an intervening sequence of 14 bases. CDR1 SGHTA and CDR2 FQGNSA were looked up in the germline V gene. Taken from cysteine to phenylalanine, the CDR3 has 13 residues. The CDR3 DNA has 39 bases and is translated from base 1.